Described below is a single TCR beta chain sequence and its context. The data are from a study of blood T cell repertoires in COVID-19. Turning to the study itself: The samples span acute and convalescent COVID-19 from the United States, Italy and Spain.

Trimming shortened V by 7 bases and J by 10 bases, and 14 bases separated the two germline ends. The germline CDR1 and CDR2 sequences are MNHEY and SVGAGI. This CDR3 region has 12 residues. Method: immunoSEQ multiplex PCR; TCRdb's copy keeps in-frame clones and lacks some. The table lists some 380,000 clones, roughly 87% of them singletons. Individuals aged about 18 to 89 years were recruited from approximately 24 US areas. Cohort allocation depended upon clinical history that participants reported. V is TRBV6-5 and J is TRBJ2-1; D possibly corresponds to TRBD1 (6 bases). This sequence originates from a woman in her thirties or forties with acute COVID-19. The sequenced sample was PBMCs or T cells enriched from blood (not recorded which). CDR3 residues: CASITGFGEQFF. The CDR3 region has the DNA TGTGCCAGCATTACAGGGTTTGGGGAGCAGTTCTTC.